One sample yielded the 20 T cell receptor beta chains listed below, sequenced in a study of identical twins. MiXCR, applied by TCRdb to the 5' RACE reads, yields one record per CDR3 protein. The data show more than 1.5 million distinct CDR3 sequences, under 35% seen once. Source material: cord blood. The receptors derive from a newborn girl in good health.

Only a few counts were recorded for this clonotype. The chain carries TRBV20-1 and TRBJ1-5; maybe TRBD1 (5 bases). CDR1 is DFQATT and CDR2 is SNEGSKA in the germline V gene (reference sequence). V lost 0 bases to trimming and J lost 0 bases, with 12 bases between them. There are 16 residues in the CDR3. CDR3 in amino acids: CSAREPGRYSNQPQHF. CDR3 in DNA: TGCAGTGCTAGAGAGCCAGGGCGATATAGCAATCAGCCCCAGCATTTT.

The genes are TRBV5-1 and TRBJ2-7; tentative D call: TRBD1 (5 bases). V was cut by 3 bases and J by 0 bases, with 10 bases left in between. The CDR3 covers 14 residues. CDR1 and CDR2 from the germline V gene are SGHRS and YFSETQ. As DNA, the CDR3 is TGCGCCAGCAGCTACAGGATAAACTCCTACGAGCAGTACTTC. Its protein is CASSYRINSYEQYF.

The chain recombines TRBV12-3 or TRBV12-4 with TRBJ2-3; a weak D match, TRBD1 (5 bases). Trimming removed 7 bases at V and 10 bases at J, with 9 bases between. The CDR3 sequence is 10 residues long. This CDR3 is CASKGYSQYF. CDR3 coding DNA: TGTGCCAGCAAGGGGTATTCGCAGTATTTT.

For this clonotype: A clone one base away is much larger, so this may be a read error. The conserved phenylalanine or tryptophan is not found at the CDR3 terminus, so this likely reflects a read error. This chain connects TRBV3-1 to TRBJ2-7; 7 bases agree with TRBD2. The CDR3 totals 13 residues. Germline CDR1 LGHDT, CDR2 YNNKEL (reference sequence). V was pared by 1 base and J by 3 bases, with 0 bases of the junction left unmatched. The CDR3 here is CASSQASGYEQYL. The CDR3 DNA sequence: TGTGCCAGCAGCCAAGCTAGCGGCTACGAGCAGTACCTC.

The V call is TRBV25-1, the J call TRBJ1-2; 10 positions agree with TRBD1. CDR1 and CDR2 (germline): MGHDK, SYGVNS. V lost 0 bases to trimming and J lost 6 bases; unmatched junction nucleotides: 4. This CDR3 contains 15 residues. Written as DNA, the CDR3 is TGTGCCAGCAGTGAATACCCGACAGGGGGCGATGGCTACACCTTC. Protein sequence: CASSEYPTGGDGYTF.

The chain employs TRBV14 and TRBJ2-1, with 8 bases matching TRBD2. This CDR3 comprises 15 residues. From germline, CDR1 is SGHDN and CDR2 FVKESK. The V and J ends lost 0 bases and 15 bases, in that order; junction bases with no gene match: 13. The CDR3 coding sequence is TGTGCCAGCAGCCAAGATGGTGGACGAGCGGGAGTCTCGTTCTTC. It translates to CASSQDGGRAGVSFF. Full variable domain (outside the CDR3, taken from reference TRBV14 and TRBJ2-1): EAGVTQFPSHSVIEKGQTVTLRCDPISGHDNLYWYRRVMGKEIKFLLHFVKESKQDESGMPNNRFLAERTGGTYSTLKVQPAELEDSGVYFCASSQDGGRAGVSFFGPGTRLTVL.

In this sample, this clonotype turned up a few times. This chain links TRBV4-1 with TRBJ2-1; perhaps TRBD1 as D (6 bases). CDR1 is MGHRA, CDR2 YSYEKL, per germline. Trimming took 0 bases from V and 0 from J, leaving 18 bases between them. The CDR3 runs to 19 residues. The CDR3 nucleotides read TGCGCCAGCAGCCAAGATTGGGGGCGGGCGCGATACTCCTACAATGAGCAGTTCTTC. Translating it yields CASSQDWGRARYSYNEQFF.

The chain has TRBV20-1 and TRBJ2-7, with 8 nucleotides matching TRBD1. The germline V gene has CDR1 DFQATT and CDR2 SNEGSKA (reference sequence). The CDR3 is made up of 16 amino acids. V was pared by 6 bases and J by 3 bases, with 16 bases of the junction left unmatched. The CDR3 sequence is CSARETGAYGNYEQYF. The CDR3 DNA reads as TGCAGTGCAAGGGAGACAGGGGCGTATGGAAACTACGAGCAGTACTTC.

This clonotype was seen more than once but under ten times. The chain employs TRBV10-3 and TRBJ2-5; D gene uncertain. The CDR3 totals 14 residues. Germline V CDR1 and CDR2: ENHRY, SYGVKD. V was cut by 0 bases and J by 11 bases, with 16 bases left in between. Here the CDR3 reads CAISESNRIAKQYF. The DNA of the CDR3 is TGTGCCATCAGTGAGTCGAATAGGATAGCCAAGCAGTACTTC.

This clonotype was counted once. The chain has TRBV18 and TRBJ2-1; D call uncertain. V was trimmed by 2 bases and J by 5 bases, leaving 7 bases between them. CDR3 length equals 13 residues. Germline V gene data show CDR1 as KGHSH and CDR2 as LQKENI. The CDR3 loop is CASSPNRHNEQFF. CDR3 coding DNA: TGTGCCAGCTCACCAAATCGACACAATGAGCAGTTCTTC.

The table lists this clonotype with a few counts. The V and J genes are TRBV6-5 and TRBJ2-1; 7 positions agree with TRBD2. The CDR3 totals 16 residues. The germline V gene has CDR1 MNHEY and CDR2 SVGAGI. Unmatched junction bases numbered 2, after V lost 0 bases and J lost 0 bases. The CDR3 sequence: CASSYSKRGSYNEQFF. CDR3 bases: TGTGCCAGCAGTTACTCGAAGCGGGGCTCCTACAATGAGCAGTTCTTC.

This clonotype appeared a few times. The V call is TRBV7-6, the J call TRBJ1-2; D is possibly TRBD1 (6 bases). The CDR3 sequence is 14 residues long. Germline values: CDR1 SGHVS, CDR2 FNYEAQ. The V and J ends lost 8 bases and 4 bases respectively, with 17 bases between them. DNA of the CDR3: TGTGCCAGCGGAACAGGGATCGTTGGCTATGGCTACACCTTC. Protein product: CASGTGIVGYGYTF.

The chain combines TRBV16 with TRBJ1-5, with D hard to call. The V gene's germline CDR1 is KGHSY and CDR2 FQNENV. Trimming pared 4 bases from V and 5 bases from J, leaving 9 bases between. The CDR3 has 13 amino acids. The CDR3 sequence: CASSPQVDQPQHF. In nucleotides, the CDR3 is TGTGCCAGCAGCCCACAAGTGGATCAGCCCCAGCATTTT.

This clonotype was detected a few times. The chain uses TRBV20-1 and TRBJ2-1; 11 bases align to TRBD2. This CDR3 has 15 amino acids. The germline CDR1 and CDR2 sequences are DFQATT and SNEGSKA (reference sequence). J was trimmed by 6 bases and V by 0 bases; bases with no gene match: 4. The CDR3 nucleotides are TGCAGTGCTAGAGACGGGACTAGCGGTTTCAATGAGCAGTTCTTC. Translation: CSARDGTSGFNEQFF.

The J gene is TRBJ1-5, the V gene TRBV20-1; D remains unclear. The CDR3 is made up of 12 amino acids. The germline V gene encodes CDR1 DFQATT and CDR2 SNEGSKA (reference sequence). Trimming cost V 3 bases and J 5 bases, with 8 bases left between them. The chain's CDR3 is CSASDRYQPQHF. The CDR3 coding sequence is TGCAGTGCTAGCGACCGATATCAGCCCCAGCATTTT.

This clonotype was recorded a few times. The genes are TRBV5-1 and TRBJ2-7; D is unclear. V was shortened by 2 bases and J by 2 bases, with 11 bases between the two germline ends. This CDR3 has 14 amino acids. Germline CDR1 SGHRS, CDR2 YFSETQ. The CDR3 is CASSFTGRPYEQYF. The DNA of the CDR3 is TGCGCCAGCAGCTTTACGGGCCGCCCCTACGAGCAGTACTTC.

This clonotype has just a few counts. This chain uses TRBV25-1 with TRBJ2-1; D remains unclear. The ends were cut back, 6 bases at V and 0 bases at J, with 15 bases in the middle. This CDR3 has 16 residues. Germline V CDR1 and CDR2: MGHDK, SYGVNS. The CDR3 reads CASSHSGVSSYNEQFF. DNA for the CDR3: TGTGCCAGCAGCCACAGTGGCGTTAGCTCCTACAATGAGCAGTTCTTC.

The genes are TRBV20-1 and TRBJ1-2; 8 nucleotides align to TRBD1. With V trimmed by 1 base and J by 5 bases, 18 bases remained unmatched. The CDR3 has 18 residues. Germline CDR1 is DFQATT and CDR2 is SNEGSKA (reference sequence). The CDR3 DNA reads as TGCAGTGCTAGAGCCCCAGGGGGCTCGCCTACGCAAACGTATGGCTACACCTTC. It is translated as CSARAPGGSPTQTYGYTF.

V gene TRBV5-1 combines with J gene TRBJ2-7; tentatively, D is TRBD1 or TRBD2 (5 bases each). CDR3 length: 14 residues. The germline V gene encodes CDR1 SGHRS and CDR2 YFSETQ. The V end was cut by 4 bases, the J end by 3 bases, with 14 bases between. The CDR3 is CASSPRVTVYEQYF. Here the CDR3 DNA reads TGCGCCAGCAGCCCGAGGGTGACAGTCTACGAGCAGTACTTC.

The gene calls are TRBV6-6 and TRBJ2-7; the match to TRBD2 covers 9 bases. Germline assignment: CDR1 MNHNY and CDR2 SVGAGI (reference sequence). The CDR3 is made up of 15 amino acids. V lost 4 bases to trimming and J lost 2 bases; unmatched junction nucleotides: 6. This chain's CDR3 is CASSSTSGRPYEQYF. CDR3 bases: TGTGCCAGCAGTTCCACTAGCGGGCGCCCCTACGAGCAGTACTTC.